This entry lists 11 T cell receptor beta chains sequenced from one sample in a study of T-cell reconstitution after alpha-beta-depleted transplantation in children. Molecular barcoding with unique molecular identifiers was used for the TCRbeta library. TCRdb re-derived calls from the PCR reads in MiXCR, one entry per CDR3 protein. The sample records 700,000 to 950,000 distinct CDR3 sequences, 16% being singletons. The sequencing used PBMCs, mostly from graft donor cells, collected 360 days after TCRalphabeta/CD19-depleted stem cell transplant. All receptors come from a male patient younger than 18 who had a stem cell transplant for acute lymphoblastic leukemia, so the T cells may come from the graft donor.

In this sample, this clonotype turned up a few times. V gene TRBV29-1 combines with J gene TRBJ2-6; D call uncertain. V was trimmed by 4 bases and J by 1 base, leaving 5 bases between them. The V gene's germline CDR1 is SQVTM and CDR2 ANQGSEA. The CDR3 spans 13 residues. The CDR3 spells CSVAGSGANVLTF. As DNA, the CDR3 is TGCAGCGTTGCAGGTTCTGGGGCCAACGTCCTGACTTTC.

This clonotype was seen at least ten times. The junction differs from germline at one of its ends, possibly a read error. The chain joins TRBV5-1 to TRBJ1-1; 10 bases map to TRBD1. The CDR3 has 15 amino acids. Germline V gene sequence: CDR1 SGHRS, CDR2 YFSETQ. Written as DNA, the CDR3 is TGTGCCAGCAGCTTAGACAGGGGGCTGAACACTGAAGCTTTCTTT. This encodes CASSLDRGLNTEAFF.

This clonotype occurred many times. The J gene is TRBJ2-3, the V gene TRBV11-2, with TRBD2 matching over 11 bases. Germline V gene lookup returns CDR1 SGHAT and CDR2 FQNNGV. This CDR3 spans 19 amino acids. V lost 4 bases to trimming and J lost 0 bases; unmatched junction nucleotides: 12. The CDR3 sequence is CASSYRFSGRGLSTDTQYF. CDR3 DNA: TGTGCCAGCAGCTATCGATTTAGCGGGAGGGGGCTTAGCACAGATACGCAGTATTTT.

The genes are TRBV24-1 and TRBJ2-3; 7 nucleotides match TRBD1. The CDR3 spans 15 residues. The germline CDR1 and CDR2 sequences are KGHDR and SFDVKD. After removal of 6 bases from V and 2 bases from J, the junction contained 7 bases not matched to a gene. The CDR3: CATSHTGDNTDTQYF. The CDR3 nucleotides read TGTGCCACCAGTCATACAGGGGACAACACAGATACGCAGTATTTT.

This clonotype has only a few counts. The chain links TRBV5-1 to TRBJ2-5; 12 nucleotides match TRBD2. Trimming took 2 bases from V and 5 from J; bases not matched to a gene: 7. Per the germline V gene, CDR1 is SGHRS and CDR2 is YFSETQ. This CDR3 has 16 amino acids. The CDR3 DNA follows: TGCGCCAGCAGCTTTGGACTAGCGGGACGGAGGGAGACCCAGTACTTC. Translated: CASSFGLAGRRETQYF.

The V and J genes are TRBV15 and TRBJ1-1; 8 nucleotides agree with TRBD1. This CDR3 contains 17 residues. With 1 base clipped from V and 3 bases from J, the junction kept 10 bases outside the gene matches. Germline CDR1 reads LNHNV; CDR2 reads YYDKDF (reference sequence). The CDR3 DNA sequence: TGTGCCACCAGCAGAGCCGGGACAGGACCTAGCTACACTGAAGCTTTCTTT. This codes for CATSRAGTGPSYTEAFF.

The chain couples TRBV5-1 to TRBJ2-7, with TRBD1 identical over 9 bases. J lost 4 bases, V lost 5 bases, and 10 bases had no gene match. The germline gives CDR1 SGHRS, CDR2 YFSETQ. This CDR3 region has 15 residues. CDR3 protein: CASRTTDRGGYEQYF. The CDR3 DNA is TGCGCCAGCAGAACAACGGACAGGGGAGGATACGAGCAGTACTTC.

This clonotype was counted a few times. This chain joins TRBV12-3 or TRBV12-4 and TRBJ2-7; D not resolved. The CDR3 is 12 residues long. Trimming removed 10 bases from V and 3 bases from J, with 13 bases in between. CDR3 in DNA: TGTGCCACTGCGACCCTGATCTACGAGCAGTACTTC. It yields the protein CATATLIYEQYF.

This clonotype was seen at least ten times. The gene calls are TRBV2 and TRBJ2-7; D is unclear. Germline CDR1 SNHLY, CDR2 FYNNEI. V was cut by 6 bases and J by 4 bases, with 19 bases left in between. This CDR3 contains 15 residues. For the CDR3, the DNA is TGTGCCAGCAGAGAACGCCTAGTATCCGCGTACGAGCAGTACTTC. It translates to CASRERLVSAYEQYF. The full variable domain, its missing parts supplied by reference TRBV2 and TRBJ2-7, is EPEVTQTPSHQVTQMGQEVILRCVPISNHLYFYWYRQILGQKVEFLVSFYNNEISEKSEIFDDQFSVERPDGSNFTLKIRSTKLEDSAMYFCASRERLVSAYEQYFGPGTRLTVT.

The chain has TRBV5-1 and TRBJ2-2; D is ambiguous. The V gene lost 2 bases and the J gene lost 2 bases, with 13 bases spanning the gap. Looked up from germline, CDR1 is SGHRS and CDR2 is YFSETQ. There are 16 residues in the CDR3. The CDR3 DNA reads TGCGCCAGCAGCTTATACCGAAGCTATAACACCGGGGAGCTGTTTTTT. Its protein is CASSLYRSYNTGELFF.

The chain is built from TRBV10-3 and TRBJ2-3, with TRBD1 identical over 7 bases. The CDR3 has 17 residues. The germline V gene encodes CDR1 ENHRY and CDR2 SYGVKD. The trim removed 3 bases at V and 0 bases at J, leaving 9 bases unmatched. The CDR3 is CAISDGSFRGSTDTQYF. CDR3 in DNA: TGTGCCATCAGTGATGGGTCTTTCAGGGGGAGCACAGATACGCAGTATTTT.